One sample yielded the 6 T cell receptor beta chains listed below, sequenced in a study of shared clonotypes between healthy human individuals. TCRdb's table, derived via immunoSEQ multiplex PCR, lists solely in-frame clones and lacks some. Of about 1.9 million clones in the sample, about 94% were seen once. CD45RO-negative, CCR7-positively selected cells formed the naive CD8 fraction, excluding terminally differentiated effector memory CD45RA+ cells. The sample consisted of naive CD8+ T cells from PBMCs. All receptors come from a man aged 18 to 35 in good health. Some clones in this sample may be carry-over from other donors' samples.

The chain couples TRBV9 to TRBJ1-4; no reliable D call. Trimming stripped 8 bases from V and 5 bases from J, with 13 bases between. Germline CDR1 is SGDLS and CDR2 is YYNGEE. The CDR3 consists of 13 residues. The CDR3 DNA reads as TGTGCCAGTTCTGGACGGCTAAATGAAAAACTGTTTTTT. Translation: CASSGRLNEKLFF.

CDR3 sequence: CASSQDWSSYNEQFF. As DNA, the CDR3 is TGTGCCAGCAGCCAGGACTGGAGCTCCTACAATGAGCAGTTCTTC. The chain joins TRBV7-9 to TRBJ2-1; a weak D match, TRBD2 (5 bases). Trimming removed 5 bases from V and 0 bases from J, with 11 bases in between. Germline V lookup: CDR1 SEHNR, CDR2 FQNEAQ (reference sequence). The CDR3 runs to 15 residues.

Here the CDR3 reads CASSLLAGVRADTQYF. The CDR3 coding sequence is TGCGCCAGCAGCCTCCTAGCGGGAGTGAGGGCAGATACGCAGTATTTT. V usage is TRBV5-1 and J usage is TRBJ2-3, with 10 bases lining up with TRBD2. J was trimmed by 4 bases and V by 4 bases; bases with no gene match: 9. CDR3 size: 16 residues. Germline V gene sequence: CDR1 SGHRS, CDR2 YFSETQ.

This clone showed up just once. This chain joins TRBV9 and TRBJ1-2; tentatively, D is TRBD1 (6 bases). Germline CDR1 SGDLS, CDR2 YYNGEE. V lost 0 bases, J lost 3 bases, and 18 bases lay in between. This CDR3 has 17 amino acids. The CDR3 loop reads CASSVGGGPAPYYGYTF. The CDR3 DNA follows: TGTGCCAGCAGCGTAGGGGGGGGCCCGGCTCCCTACTATGGCTACACCTTC.

This chain uses TRBV6-6 with TRBJ2-3; D uncertain. The V and J ends lost 6 bases and 10 bases respectively, with 14 bases between them. Germline lookup yields CDR1 MNHNY and CDR2 SVGAGI (reference sequence). The CDR3 is 12 residues long. The CDR3 DNA sequence: TGTGCCAGCAGCTCTAGGGATGGGGCGCAGTATTTT. It yields the protein CASSSRDGAQYF.

This clone is a singleton in its sample. The chain combines TRBV19 with TRBJ1-1; tentatively, D is TRBD1 (5 bases). V gave up 3 bases and J gave up 1 base, with 9 bases separating them. Germline CDR1 and CDR2: LNHDA and SQIVND (reference sequence). This CDR3 region has 14 residues. The CDR3 DNA reads TGTGCCAGTAGTATTTGGGGCAGGAACACTGAAGCTTTCTTT. It is translated as CASSIWGRNTEAFF.